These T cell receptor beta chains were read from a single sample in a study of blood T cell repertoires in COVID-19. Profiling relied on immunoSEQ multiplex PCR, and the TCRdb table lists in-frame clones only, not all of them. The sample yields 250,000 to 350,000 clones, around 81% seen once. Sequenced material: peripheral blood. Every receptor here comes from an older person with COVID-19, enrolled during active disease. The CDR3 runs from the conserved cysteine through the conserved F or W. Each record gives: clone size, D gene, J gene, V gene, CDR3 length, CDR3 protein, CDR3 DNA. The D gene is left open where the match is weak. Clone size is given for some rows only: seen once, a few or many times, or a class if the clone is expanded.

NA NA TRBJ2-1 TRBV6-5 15 CASSQHRVEVYEQFF TGTGCCAGCAGTCAACACAGGGTAGAGGTCTATGAGCAGTTCTTC
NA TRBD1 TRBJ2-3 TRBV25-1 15 CASSEVGQVKDTQYF TGTGCCAGCAGTGAAGTGGGACAGGTGAAGGATACGCAGTATTTT
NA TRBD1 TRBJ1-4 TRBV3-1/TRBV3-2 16 CASSQGPGQGRSELFF TGTGCCAGCAGCCAAGGCCCGGGACAGGGCCGGAGTGAACTGTTTTTT
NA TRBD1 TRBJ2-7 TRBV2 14 CASSPGQSFSWCYF TGTGCCAGCAGTCCGGGACAGTCCTTTTCTTGGTGTTACTTC
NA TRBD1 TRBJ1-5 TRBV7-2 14 CASSKTGGNQPQHF TGTGCCAGCAGCAAGACAGGGGGCAATCAGCCCCAGCATTTT
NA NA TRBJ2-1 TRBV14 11 CASSSEGAQFF TGTGCCAGCAGCTCGGAAGGGGCGCAGTTCTTC
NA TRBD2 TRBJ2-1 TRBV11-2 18 CASSLLRNLAGGPNEQFF TGTGCCAGCAGCCTTCTTCGGAACCTAGCGGGAGGGCCTAATGAGCAGTTCTTC
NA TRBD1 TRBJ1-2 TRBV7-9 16 CASSYQGAGGGYGYTF TGTGCCAGCAGCTACCAAGGGGCAGGGGGCGGCTATGGCTACACCTTC
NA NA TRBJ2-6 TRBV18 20 CASSPRGPKGGSSGANVLTF TGTGCCAGCTCACCAAGGGGCCCGAAGGGCGGTAGCTCTGGGGCCAACGTCCTGACTTTC
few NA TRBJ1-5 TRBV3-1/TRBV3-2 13 CASSPKGNQPQHF TGTGCCAGCAGCCCGAAGGGGAATCAGCCCCAGCATTTT
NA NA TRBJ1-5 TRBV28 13 CASSSTRLQPQHF TGTGCCAGCAGTTCTACCCGTTTACAGCCCCAGCATTTT
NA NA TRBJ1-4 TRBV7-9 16 CASSRPTRGADEKLFF TGTGCCAGCAGCCGACCAACACGGGGGGCAGATGAAAAACTGTTTTTT
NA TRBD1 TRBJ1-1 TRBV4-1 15 CASSERQGLNTEAFF TGCGCCAGCAGCGAGAGACAGGGGCTGAACACTGAAGCTTTCTTT
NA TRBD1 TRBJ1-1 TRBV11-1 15 CASSPRTGLNTEAFF TGTGCCAGCAGCCCTCGGACAGGGCTGAACACTGAAGCTTTCTTT
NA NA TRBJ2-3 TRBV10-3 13 CAISAVQGDTQYF TGTGCCATCAGTGCGGTCCAGGGGGATACGCAGTATTTT
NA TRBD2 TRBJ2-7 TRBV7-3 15 CASSLGPSGAYEQYF TGTGCCAGCAGCTTAGGGCCTAGCGGGGCCTACGAGCAGTACTTC
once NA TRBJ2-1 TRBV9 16 CASSPRSGIKYNEQFF TGTGCCAGCAGCCCCAGGTCGGGGATAAAGTACAATGAGCAGTTCTTC
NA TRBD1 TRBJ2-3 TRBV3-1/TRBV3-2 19 CASSQNKWGGQGDPDTQYF TGTGCCAGCAGCCAGAATAAGTGGGGAGGACAGGGCGATCCAGATACGCAGTATTTT
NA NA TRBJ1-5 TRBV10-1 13 CASSRISNQPQHF TGCGCCAGCAGCAGAATTAGCAATCAGCCCCAGCATTTT
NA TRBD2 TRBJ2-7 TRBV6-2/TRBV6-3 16 CASSKRTSRPSREQYF TGTGCCAGCAGTAAAAGGACTAGCAGGCCCAGTCGCGAGCAGTACTTC
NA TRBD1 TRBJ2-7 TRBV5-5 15 CASSPGGTGIYEQYF TGTGCCAGCAGCCCGGGTGGGACAGGGATCTACGAGCAGTACTTC
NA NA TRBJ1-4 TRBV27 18 CASSLRGPSWGVGEKLFF TGTGCCAGCAGTTTACGGGGACCCAGTTGGGGGGTGGGTGAAAAACTGTTTTTT
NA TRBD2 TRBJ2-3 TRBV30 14 CAWRLAGRTDTQYF TGTGCCTGGAGACTAGCGGGAAGAACAGATACGCAGTATTTT
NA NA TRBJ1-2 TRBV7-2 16 CASSLAQERANYGYTF TGTGCCAGCAGCTTAGCGCAAGAGAGAGCTAACTATGGCTACACCTTC
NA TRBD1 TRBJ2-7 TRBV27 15 CASSPATGTGYEQYF TGTGCCAGCAGTCCCGCTACCGGGACAGGGTACGAGCAGTACTTC
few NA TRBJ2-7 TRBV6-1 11 CASSERDEQYF TGTGCCAGCAGTGAGAGAGACGAGCAGTACTTC
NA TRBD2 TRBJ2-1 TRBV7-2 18 CASSLTIRAGSSYNEQFF TGTGCCAGCAGCTTAACAATCCGAGCGGGGAGCTCCTACAATGAGCAGTTCTTC
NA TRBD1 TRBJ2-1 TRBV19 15 CASNILGQGNNEQFF TGTGCCAGTAATATTTTAGGACAGGGAAACAATGAGCAGTTCTTC
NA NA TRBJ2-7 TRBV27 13 CASSTGQGYEQYF TGTGCCAGTTCGACGGGACAAGGCTACGAGCAGTACTTC
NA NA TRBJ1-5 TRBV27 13 CASKGGYNQPQHF TGTGCTTCCAAAGGGGGTTACAATCAGCCCCAGCATTTT
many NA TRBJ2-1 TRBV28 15 CAGQRQPAYRNEQFF TGTGCCGGACAACGCCAACCGGCCTACAGGAATGAGCAGTTCTTC
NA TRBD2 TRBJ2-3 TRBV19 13 CAVRGGATDTQYF TGTGCCGTCCGGGGGGGAGCGACAGATACGCAGTATTTT
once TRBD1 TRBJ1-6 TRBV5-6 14 CASSLEQGDSPLHF TGTGCCAGCAGCTTGGAACAGGGGGATTCACCCCTCCACTTT
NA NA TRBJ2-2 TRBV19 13 CASSIDLGGELFF TGTGCCAGTAGTATAGATCTGGGGGGAGAGCTGTTTTTT
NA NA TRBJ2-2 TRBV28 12 CASTSGPGELFF TGTGCCAGCACCTCTGGCCCCGGGGAGCTGTTTTTT
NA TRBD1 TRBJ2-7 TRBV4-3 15 CASSQVGQGADEQYF TGCGCCAGCAGCCAAGTGGGACAGGGGGCCGACGAGCAGTACTTC
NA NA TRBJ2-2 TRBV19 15 CASSWASANTGELFF TGTGCCAGTAGTTGGGCTAGCGCGAACACCGGGGAGCTGTTTTTT
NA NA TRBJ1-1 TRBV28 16 CASSLSDLVMNTEAFF TGTGCCAGCAGTTTATCCGACTTAGTCATGAACACTGAAGCTTTCTTT
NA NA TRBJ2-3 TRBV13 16 CASSLGRGTGTDTQYF TGTGCCAGCAGCTTAGGCCGGGGGACAGGCACAGATACGCAGTATTTT
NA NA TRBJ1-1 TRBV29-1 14 CSVGRRGMNTEAFF TGCAGCGTTGGTAGAAGGGGAATGAACACTGAAGCTTTCTTT
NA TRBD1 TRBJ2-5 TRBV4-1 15 CASSDQGARGETQYF TGCGCCAGCAGCGATCAGGGGGCTAGGGGTGAGACCCAGTACTTC
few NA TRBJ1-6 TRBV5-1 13 CASSPGEGSPLHF TGCGCCAGCAGCCCGGGGGAGGGTTCACCCCTCCACTTT
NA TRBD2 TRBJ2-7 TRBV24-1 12 CATSDRTSEQYF TGTGCCACCAGTGACCGGACTAGTGAGCAGTACTTC
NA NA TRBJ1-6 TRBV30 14 CASGGTGKSSPLHF TGTGCCTCCGGCGGAACAGGGAAGAGTTCACCCCTCCACTTT
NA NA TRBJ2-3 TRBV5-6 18 CASSPVVGMAGGPDTQYF TGTGCCAGCAGCCCGGTCGTAGGGATGGCCGGGGGGCCAGATACGCAGTATTTT
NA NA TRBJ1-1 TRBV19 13 CASTTTGNTEAFF TGTGCCAGTACCACAACAGGGAACACTGAAGCTTTCTTT
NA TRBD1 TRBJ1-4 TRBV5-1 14 CASSLQGANEKLFF TGCGCCAGCAGCTTACAGGGGGCCAATGAAAAACTGTTTTTT
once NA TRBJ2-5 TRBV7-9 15 CASSKRVAGQETQYF TGTGCCAGCAGCAAGCGAGTCGCGGGCCAAGAGACCCAGTACTTC
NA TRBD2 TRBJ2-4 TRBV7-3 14 CASSPGRLAGVPYF TGTGCCAGCAGCCCAGGACGACTAGCGGGGGTACCGTACTTC